This is a list of T cell receptor beta chains from one sample in a study of T cells expressing NK-cell markers. TCRdb reworked the 5' RACE reads into one entry per CDR3 protein, no DNA. The sample's table shows about 460,000 distinct CDR3 sequences. Sequenced: blood T cells: a sorted CD56 or NKG2C T cell subset, CD4+ or CD8+ T cells, or bulk PBMC T cells (not recorded which). Source of these receptors: a woman between 45 and 60 years old in good health. Each CDR3 is given with its conserved first and last residue.

v_call: TRBV5-1
j_call: TRBJ2-7
cdr3_aa: CASKTSGFPYEQYF

v_call: TRBV7-2
j_call: TRBJ1-2
cdr3_aa: CASSRDREAGYGYTF

v_call: TRBV3-1
j_call: TRBJ2-7
cdr3_aa: CASSQVFGERSEQYF

v_call: TRBV4-1
j_call: TRBJ1-1
cdr3_aa: CASSQEVYRGVFTEAFF

v_call: TRBV7-6
j_call: TRBJ2-1
cdr3_aa: CASSLGTSGRESYNEQFF

v_call: TRBV27
j_call: TRBJ2-7
cdr3_aa: CASRGLAGLYEQYF

v_call: TRBV12-3/TRBV12-4
j_call: TRBJ1-1
cdr3_aa: CATQVNTEAFF

v_call: TRBV25-1
j_call: TRBJ1-2
cdr3_aa: CASSVLGGSYGYTF

v_call: TRBV15
j_call: TRBJ1-5
cdr3_aa: CATSRDDREFGQPQHF

v_call: TRBV5-1
j_call: TRBJ1-1
cdr3_aa: CASRPLTGMNTEAFF

v_call: TRBV13
j_call: TRBJ1-1
cdr3_aa: CASSSPPRGLVNTEAFF

v_call: TRBV15
j_call: TRBJ2-7
cdr3_aa: CATSSGLAYEQYF

v_call: TRBV28
j_call: TRBJ2-1
cdr3_aa: CASSPPDLLNYNEQFF

v_call: TRBV18
j_call: TRBJ2-3
cdr3_aa: CASSLIAGGVGDTQYF

v_call: TRBV28
j_call: TRBJ2-7
cdr3_aa: CASSFHLTGSSYEQYF

v_call: TRBV19
j_call: TRBJ2-1
cdr3_aa: CASSIFSISNEQFF

v_call: TRBV29-1
j_call: TRBJ1-1
cdr3_aa: CSAEGTGTTEAFF

v_call: TRBV7-6
j_call: TRBJ2-1
cdr3_aa: CASSFQLAGLNEQFF

v_call: TRBV2
j_call: TRBJ2-7
cdr3_aa: CASSDPGGQGSYEQYF

v_call: TRBV6-5
j_call: TRBJ2-1
cdr3_aa: CASRDSIYNEQFF

v_call: TRBV4-1
j_call: TRBJ2-7
cdr3_aa: CASSQVGAADRGDEQYF

v_call: TRBV5-1
j_call: TRBJ2-5
cdr3_aa: CASETGLAGFGETQYF

v_call: TRBV7-2
j_call: TRBJ2-4
cdr3_aa: CASSRRLAEKNIQYF

v_call: TRBV7-9
j_call: TRBJ2-2
cdr3_aa: CASSGQTGKFVSGELFF